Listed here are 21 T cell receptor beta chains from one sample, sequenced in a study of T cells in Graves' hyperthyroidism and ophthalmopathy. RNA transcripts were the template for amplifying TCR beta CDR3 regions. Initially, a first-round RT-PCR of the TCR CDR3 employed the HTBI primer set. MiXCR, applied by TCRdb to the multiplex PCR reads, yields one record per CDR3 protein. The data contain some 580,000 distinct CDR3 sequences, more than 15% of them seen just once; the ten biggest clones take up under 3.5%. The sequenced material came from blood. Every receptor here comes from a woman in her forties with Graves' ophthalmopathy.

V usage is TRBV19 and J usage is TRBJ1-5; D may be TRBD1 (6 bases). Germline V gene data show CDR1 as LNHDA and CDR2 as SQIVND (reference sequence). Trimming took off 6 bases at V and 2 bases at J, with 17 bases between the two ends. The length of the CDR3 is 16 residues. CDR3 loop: CASSPTGKGGNQPQHF. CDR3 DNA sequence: TGTGCCAGTAGCCCTACAGGGAAGGGAGGCAATCAGCCCCAGCATTTT.

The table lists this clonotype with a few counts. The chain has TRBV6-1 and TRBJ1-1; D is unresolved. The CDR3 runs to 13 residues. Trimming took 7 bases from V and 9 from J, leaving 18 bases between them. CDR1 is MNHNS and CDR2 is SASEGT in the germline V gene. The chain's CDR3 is CASNSPRAPKAFF. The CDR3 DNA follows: TGTGCCAGCAACTCTCCTAGGGCCCCTAAAGCTTTCTTT.

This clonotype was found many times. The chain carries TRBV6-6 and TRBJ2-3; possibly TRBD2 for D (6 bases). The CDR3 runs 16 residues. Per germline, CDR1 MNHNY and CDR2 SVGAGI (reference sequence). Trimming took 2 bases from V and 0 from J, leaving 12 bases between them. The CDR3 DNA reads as TGTGCCAGCAGTTACGGGCCGGGGACTAGCACAGATACGCAGTATTTT. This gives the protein CASSYGPGTSTDTQYF.

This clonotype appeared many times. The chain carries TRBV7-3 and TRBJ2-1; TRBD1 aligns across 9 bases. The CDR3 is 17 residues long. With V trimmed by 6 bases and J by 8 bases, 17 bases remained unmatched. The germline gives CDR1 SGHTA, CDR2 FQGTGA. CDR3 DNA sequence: TGTGCCAGCAGGAACACTCCGGGACAGGGTATGTCGGATGAGCAGTTCTTC. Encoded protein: CASRNTPGQGMSDEQFF.

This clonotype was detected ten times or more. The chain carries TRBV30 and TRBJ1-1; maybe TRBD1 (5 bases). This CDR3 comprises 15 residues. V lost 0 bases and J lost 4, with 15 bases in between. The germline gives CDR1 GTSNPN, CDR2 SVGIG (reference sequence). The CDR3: CAWSVRDSLGTEAFF. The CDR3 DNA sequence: TGTGCCTGGAGTGTAAGGGACTCCCTGGGCACTGAAGCTTTCTTT.

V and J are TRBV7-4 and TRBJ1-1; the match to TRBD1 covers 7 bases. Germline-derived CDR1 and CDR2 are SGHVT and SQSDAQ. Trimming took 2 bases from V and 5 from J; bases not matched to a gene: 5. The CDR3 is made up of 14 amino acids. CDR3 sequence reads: CASSLQGERTEAFF. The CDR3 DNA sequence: TGTGCCAGCAGCTTACAGGGGGAGAGAACTGAAGCTTTCTTT.

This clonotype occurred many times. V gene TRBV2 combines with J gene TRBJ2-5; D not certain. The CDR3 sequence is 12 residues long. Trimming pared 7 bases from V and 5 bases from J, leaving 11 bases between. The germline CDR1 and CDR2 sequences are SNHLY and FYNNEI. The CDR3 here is CASTKQSETQYF. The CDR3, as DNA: TGTGCCAGCACAAAACAATCGGAGACCCAGTACTTC.

The CDR3: CASSRTSGGLRETQYF. CDR3 sequence (DNA): TGTGCCAGTAGTAGGACTAGCGGGGGCCTGAGAGAGACCCAGTACTTC. V gene TRBV19 combines with J gene TRBJ2-5; 13 bases match TRBD2. CDR3 size: 16 residues. The J segment lost 4 bases and the V segment lost 4 bases, leaving 6 bases of the junction unmatched. Looked up from germline, CDR1 is LNHDA and CDR2 is SQIVND (reference sequence).

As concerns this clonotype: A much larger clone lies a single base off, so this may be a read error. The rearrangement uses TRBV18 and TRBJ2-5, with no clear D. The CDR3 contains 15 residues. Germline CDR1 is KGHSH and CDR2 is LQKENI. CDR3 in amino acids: CANSPIVASLETQYF. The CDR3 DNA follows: TGTGCCAACTCACCAATCGTAGCCAGCCTTGAGACCCAGTACTTC.

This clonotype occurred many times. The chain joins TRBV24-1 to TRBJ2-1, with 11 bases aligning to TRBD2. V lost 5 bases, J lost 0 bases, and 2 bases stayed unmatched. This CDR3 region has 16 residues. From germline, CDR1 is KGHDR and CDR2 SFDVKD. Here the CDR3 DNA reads TGTGCCACCAGTGCAACTAGCGGGAGCTCCTACAATGAGCAGTTCTTC. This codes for CATSATSGSSYNEQFF.

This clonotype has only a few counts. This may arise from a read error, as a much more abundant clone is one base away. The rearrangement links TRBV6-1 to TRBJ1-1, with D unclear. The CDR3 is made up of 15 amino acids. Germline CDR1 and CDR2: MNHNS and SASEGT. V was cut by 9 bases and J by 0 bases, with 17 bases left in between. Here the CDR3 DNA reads TGTGCCAGTTCCCCGAGGACCACCATGAACACTGAAGCTTTCTTT. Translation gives CASSPRTTMNTEAFF.

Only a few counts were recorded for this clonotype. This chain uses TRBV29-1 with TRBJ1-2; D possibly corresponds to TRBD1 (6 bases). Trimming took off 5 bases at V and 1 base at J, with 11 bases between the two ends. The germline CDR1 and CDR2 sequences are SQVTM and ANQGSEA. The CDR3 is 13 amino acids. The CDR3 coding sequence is TGCAGCGTTAGTGGACAGAATAACTATGGCTACACCTTC. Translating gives CSVSGQNNYGYTF.

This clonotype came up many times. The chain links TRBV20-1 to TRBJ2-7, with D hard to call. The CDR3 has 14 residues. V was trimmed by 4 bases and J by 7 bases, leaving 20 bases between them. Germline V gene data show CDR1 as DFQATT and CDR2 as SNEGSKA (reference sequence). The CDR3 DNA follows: TGCAGTGCTAAGGACGGCGGACCCCGTTGGGAGCAGTACTTC. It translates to CSAKDGGPRWEQYF.

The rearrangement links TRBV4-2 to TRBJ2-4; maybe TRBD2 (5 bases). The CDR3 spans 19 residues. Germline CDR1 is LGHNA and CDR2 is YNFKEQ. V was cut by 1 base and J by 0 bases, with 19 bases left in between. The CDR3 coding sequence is TGTGCCAGCAGCCAAGGAAGGTTACGACGGGGATTAGCCAAAAACATTCAGTACTTC. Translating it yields CASSQGRLRRGLAKNIQYF.

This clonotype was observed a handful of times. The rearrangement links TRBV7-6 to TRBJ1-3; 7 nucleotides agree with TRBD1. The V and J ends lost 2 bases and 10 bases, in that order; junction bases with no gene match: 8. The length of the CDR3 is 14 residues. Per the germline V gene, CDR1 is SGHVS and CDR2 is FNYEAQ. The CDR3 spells CASSLQGGRPTIYF. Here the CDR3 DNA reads TGTGCCAGCAGCTTACAGGGGGGGCGCCCGACCATATATTTT.

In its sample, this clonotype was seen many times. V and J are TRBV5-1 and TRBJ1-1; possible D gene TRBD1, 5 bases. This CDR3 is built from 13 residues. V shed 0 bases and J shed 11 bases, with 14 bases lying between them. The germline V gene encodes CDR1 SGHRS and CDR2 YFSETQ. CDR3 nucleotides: TGCGCCAGCAGCTTGGCCGGCGGGGCTGGGGCTTTCTTT. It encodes CASSLAGGAGAFF.

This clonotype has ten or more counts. Here the CDR3 DNA reads TGTGCCAGCAGTGGACTAGCGGGGGCCCTCCCAGGCAATGAGCAGTTCTTC. Its translation is CASSGLAGALPGNEQFF. The V and J genes are TRBV2 and TRBJ2-1, with 12 positions matching TRBD2. Per the germline V gene, CDR1 is SNHLY and CDR2 is FYNNEI. CDR3 size: 17 residues. Trimming took 4 bases from V and 6 from J; bases not matched to a gene: 10. The complete variable domain, with remaining parts taken from reference TRBV2 and TRBJ2-1, reads EPEVTQTPSHQVTQMGQEVILRCVPISNHLYFYWYRQILGQKVEFLVSFYNNEISEKSEIFDDQFSVERPDGSNFTLKIRSTKLEDSAMYFCASSGLAGALPGNEQFFGPGTRLTVL.

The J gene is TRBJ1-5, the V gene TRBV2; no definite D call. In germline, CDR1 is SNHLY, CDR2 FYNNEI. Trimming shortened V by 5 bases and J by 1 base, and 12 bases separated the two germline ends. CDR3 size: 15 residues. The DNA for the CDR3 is TGTGCCAGCAGTCTAATGACCGAGAGCAATCAGCCCCAGCATTTT. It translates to CASSLMTESNQPQHF.

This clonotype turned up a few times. CDR3 nucleotides: TGCAGTGCTTTCGACAGGGGTGTCTCTGGGGCCAACGTCCTGACTTTC. It codes for CSAFDRGVSGANVLTF. The rearrangement joins TRBV20-1 to TRBJ2-6; 8 bases agree with TRBD1. V shed 5 bases, J shed 0 bases, and the junction held 6 bases outside the gene matches. Germline CDR1 and CDR2: DFQATT and SNEGSKA (reference sequence). This CDR3 has 16 amino acids.

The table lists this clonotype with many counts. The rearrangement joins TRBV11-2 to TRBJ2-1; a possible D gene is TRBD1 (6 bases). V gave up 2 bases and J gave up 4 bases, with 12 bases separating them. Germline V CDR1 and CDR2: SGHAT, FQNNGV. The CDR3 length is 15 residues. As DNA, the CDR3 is TGTGCCAGCAGCTTATTAATAGGGGGATACAATGAGCAGTTCTTC. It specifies CASSLLIGGYNEQFF.

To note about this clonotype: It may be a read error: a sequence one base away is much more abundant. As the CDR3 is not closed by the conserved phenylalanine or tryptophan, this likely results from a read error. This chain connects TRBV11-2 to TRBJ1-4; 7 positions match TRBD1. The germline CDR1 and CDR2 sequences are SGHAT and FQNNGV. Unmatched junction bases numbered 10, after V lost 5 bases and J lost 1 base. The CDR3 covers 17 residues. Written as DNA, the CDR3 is TGTGCCAGCAGCGCGTACAGGGGAGGGAAAACTAATGAAAAACTGTTTTCT. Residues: CASSAYRGGKTNEKLFS.